The present entry profiles one T cell receptor (beta chain) with its context. Antigen unknown. The source of the sample is a study of cytomegalovirus exposure and HLA in healthy donors. Study-wide background: An earlier analysis found 117 million unique TCR beta sequences from about 190 million T cells. Overall study results and limits: Presence/absence analysis assumed near-uniform sequencing depth across donors. In an earlier analysis, about 87% or about 30%: the productive usage of most TCR beta V segments. The study put some 160 TCR beta chains on its list as cytomegalovirus-associated.

V shed 1 base and J shed 4 bases, with 8 bases lying between them. CDR3 length: 14 residues. Germline V gives CDR1 LNHDA, CDR2 SQIVND (reference sequence). The PCR contained 60 Vbeta and 13 Jbeta primers. Generated by immunoSEQ multiplex PCR, the TCRdb table keeps only in-frame clones and is missing some. This listing includes about 54,000 clones. V and J are TRBV19 and TRBJ1-5; no clear D. The receptor was isolated from a woman aged 40 to 50 in good health and CMV-seronegative. The material sequenced was PBMCs. The CDR3 DNA reads TGTGCCAGTAGTATAGGGGCGTTGAATCAGCCCCAGCATTTT. Amino acid sequence: CASSIGALNQPQHF.